This section outlines one TCR beta chain sequence together with its context. The sample is drawn from a study of blood T cell repertoires in COVID-19. Background on the study: There were acute and convalescent COVID-19 samples, and they came from the United States, Italy and Spain. In each case, the material was cDNA or gDNA derived from T cells, B-cell-depleted T cells, or PBMCs.

Profiled with immunoSEQ multiplex PCR; TCRdb holds only in-frame clones, not every one. The sample carries 300,000 to 350,000 clones, approximately 85% recorded once. Clinical history reported by participants formed the basis on which cohorts were assigned. Resolution of symptoms, clearance, or two negative PCRs was present in recovered Cohort 3 donors. This clonotype originated in a man aged 25 to 45 who had recovered from COVID-19. Source material: PBMCs or T cells enriched from blood (not recorded which).

The CDR3 nucleotides are TGTGCCTGGGGGCCCCAACAGATCTCACCCCTCCACTTT. Its protein is CAWGPQQISPLHF. This chain links TRBV30 with TRBJ1-6; D is undetermined. Germline V gives CDR1 GTSNPN, CDR2 SVGIG (reference sequence). The CDR3 covers 13 residues. Between the trimmed V and J ends, which lost 5 bases and 10 bases, there was a span of 15 bases.